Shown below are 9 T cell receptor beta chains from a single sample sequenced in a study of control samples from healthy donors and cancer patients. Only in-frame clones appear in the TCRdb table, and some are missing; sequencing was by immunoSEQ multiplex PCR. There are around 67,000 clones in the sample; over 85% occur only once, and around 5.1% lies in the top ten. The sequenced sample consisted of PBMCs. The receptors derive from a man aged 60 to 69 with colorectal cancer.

For the CDR3, the DNA is TGTGCCAGTAGTACCTCGGACAGACGCCGTGAAAAACTGTTTTTT. It yields the protein CASSTSDRRREKLFF. This chain links TRBV19 with TRBJ1-4, with D perhaps TRBD1 (6 bases). The CDR3 runs to 15 residues. With 4 bases removed from V and 7 bases from J, the gap between germline ends came to 16 bases. Germline lookup yields CDR1 LNHDA and CDR2 SQIVND (reference sequence).

The CDR3 protein is CASSLEQASYEQYF. The CDR3 bases are TGTGCCAGCAGCTTAGAACAGGCCTCCTACGAGCAGTACTTC. V and J are TRBV7-6 and TRBJ2-7; tentatively, D is TRBD1 (5 bases). The germline V gene has CDR1 SGHVS and CDR2 FNYEAQ. The CDR3 extends over 14 amino acids. V lost 1 base and J lost 0, with 7 bases in between.

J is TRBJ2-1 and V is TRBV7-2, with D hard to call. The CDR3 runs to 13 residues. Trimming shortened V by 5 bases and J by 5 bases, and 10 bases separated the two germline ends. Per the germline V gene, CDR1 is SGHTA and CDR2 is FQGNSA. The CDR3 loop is CASSRNWDNEQFF. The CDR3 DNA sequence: TGTGCCAGCAGCCGAAATTGGGACAATGAGCAGTTCTTC.

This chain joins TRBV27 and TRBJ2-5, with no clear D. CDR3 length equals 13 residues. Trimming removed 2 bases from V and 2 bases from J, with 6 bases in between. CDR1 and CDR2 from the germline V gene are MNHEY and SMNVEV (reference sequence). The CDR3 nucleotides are TGTGCCAGCAGTTTAATGGGTCAAGAGACCCAGTACTTC. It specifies CASSLMGQETQYF.

The CDR3 region has the DNA TGTGCCAGCAGCCCAATTTGGACAGGGGGACAGCCCCAGCATTTT. Amino acid sequence: CASSPIWTGGQPQHF. The chain has TRBV2 and TRBJ1-5; 10 nucleotides line up with TRBD1. V gave up 6 bases and J gave up 7 bases; unmatched junction bases: 9. Germline CDR1 SNHLY, CDR2 FYNNEI. The CDR3 totals 15 residues.

Here the CDR3 reads CASRLAGGLNEQFF. The CDR3 region has the DNA TGTGCCAGCAGGCTAGCGGGGGGTCTCAATGAGCAGTTCTTC. This rearrangement joins TRBV6-1 to TRBJ2-1, with 11 bases identical to TRBD2. The CDR3 contains 14 residues. CDR1 MNHNS and CDR2 SASEGT come from the germline V gene. With 6 bases clipped from V and 6 bases from J, the junction kept 4 bases outside the gene matches.

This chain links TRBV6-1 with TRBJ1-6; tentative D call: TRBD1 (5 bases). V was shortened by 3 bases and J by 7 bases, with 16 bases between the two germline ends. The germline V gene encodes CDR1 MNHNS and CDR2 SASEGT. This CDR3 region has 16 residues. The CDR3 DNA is TGTGCCAGCAGTGAGATAACGGGACTAGGGAATTCACCCCTCCACTTT. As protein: CASSEITGLGNSPLHF.

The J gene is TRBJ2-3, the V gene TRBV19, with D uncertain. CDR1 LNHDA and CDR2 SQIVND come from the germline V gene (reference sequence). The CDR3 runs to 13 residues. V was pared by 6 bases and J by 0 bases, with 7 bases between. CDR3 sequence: CASRSPSTDTQYF. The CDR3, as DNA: TGTGCCAGTAGGTCGCCTAGCACAGATACGCAGTATTTT.

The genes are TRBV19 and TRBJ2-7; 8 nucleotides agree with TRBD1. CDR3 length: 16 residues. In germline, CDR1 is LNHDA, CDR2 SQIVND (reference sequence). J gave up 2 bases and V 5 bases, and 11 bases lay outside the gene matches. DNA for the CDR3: TGTGCCAGTAGTCCCGGACAGGGTGGATTCCCCTACGAGCAGTACTTC. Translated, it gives CASSPGQGGFPYEQYF. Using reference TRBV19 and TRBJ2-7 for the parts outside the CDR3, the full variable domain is DGGITQSPKYLFRKEGQNVTLSCEQNLNHDAMYWYRQDPGQGLRLIYYSQIVNDFQKGDIAEGYSVSREKKESFPLTVTSAQKNPTAFYLCASSPGQGGFPYEQYFGPGTRLTVT.